The 5 T cell receptor beta chains below all came from one sample that was sequenced in a study of blood T cell repertoires in COVID-19. The assay was immunoSEQ multiplex PCR, and TCRdb's table has in-frame clones only and misses some. The table includes hundreds of thousands of clones, around 89% detected once. Sample: peripheral blood. These TCRs come from a man between 35 and 55 years old with acute or convalescent COVID-19.

The V call is TRBV12-3 or TRBV12-4, the J call TRBJ2-2, with D possibly being TRBD1 (5 bases). Trimming took 5 bases from V and 6 from J, leaving 7 bases between them. This CDR3 has 12 amino acids. CDR3 sequence: CASSGASGELFF. For the CDR3, the DNA is TGTGCCAGCAGTGGGGCATCCGGGGAGCTGTTTTTT.

The V and J genes are TRBV6-1 and TRBJ1-2; tentative D call: TRBD1 (5 bases). The CDR3 contains 14 residues. Germline CDR1 and CDR2: MNHNS and SASEGT. Trimming stripped 3 bases from V and 4 bases from J, with 12 bases between. CDR3 loop: CASSDKGLLYGYTF. DNA for the CDR3: TGTGCCAGCAGTGATAAGGGGCTCCTCTATGGCTACACCTTC.

J is TRBJ2-7 and V is TRBV9; 9 bases are a match to TRBD1. The CDR3 has 14 amino acids. Germline V CDR1 and CDR2: SGDLS, YYNGEE. With V trimmed by 7 bases and J by 3 bases, 8 bases remained unmatched. The CDR3 DNA follows: TGTGCCAGCTCCATCGGGACAGGGTTCTACGAGCAGTACTTC. It yields the protein CASSIGTGFYEQYF. The complete variable domain, with remaining parts taken from reference TRBV9 and TRBJ2-7, reads DSGVTQTPKHLITATGQRVTLRCSPRSGDLSVYWYQQSLDQGLQFLIQYYNGEERAKGNILERFSAQQFPDLHSELNLSSLELGDSALYFCASSIGTGFYEQYFGPGTRLTVT.

V and J are TRBV5-5 and TRBJ2-3; 9 bases align to TRBD2. With V trimmed by 4 bases and J by 2 bases, 5 bases remained unmatched. This CDR3 has 15 residues. Germline-derived CDR1 and CDR2 are SGHKS and YYEKEE (reference sequence). The CDR3 here is CASSLSGGHTDTQYF. The CDR3 DNA follows: TGTGCCAGCAGCCTTAGCGGGGGCCACACAGATACGCAGTATTTT.

This sequence joins TRBV19 and TRBJ1-5, with TRBD1 identical over 7 bases. Germline V gene lookup returns CDR1 LNHDA and CDR2 SQIVND (reference sequence). V shed 6 bases and J 3 bases; nucleotides not matched to a gene: 11. The CDR3 covers 16 residues. As DNA, the CDR3 is TGTGCCAGTAGGGGCTTGGGACAGCTAATCAATCAGCCCCAGCATTTT. Amino acid sequence: CASRGLGQLINQPQHF.